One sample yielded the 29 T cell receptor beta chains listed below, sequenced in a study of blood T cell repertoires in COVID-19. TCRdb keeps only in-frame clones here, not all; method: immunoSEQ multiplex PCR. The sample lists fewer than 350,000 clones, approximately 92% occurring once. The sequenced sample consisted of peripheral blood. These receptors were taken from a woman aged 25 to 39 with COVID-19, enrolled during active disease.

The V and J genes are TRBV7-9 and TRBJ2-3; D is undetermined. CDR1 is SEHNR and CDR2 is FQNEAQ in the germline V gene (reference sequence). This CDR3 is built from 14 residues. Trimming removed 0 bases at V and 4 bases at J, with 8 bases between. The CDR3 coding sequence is TGTGCCAGCAGCTTAGCCCTTGTTTCAGATACGCAGTATTTT. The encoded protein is CASSLALVSDTQYF.

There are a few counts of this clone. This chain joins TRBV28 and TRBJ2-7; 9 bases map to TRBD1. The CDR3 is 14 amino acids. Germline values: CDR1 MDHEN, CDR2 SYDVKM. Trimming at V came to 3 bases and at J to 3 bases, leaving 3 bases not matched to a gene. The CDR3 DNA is TGTGCCAGCAGTTTTGAGGGACAGGGCTACGAGCAGTACTTC. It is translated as CASSFEGQGYEQYF.

The CDR3 region has the DNA TGTGCCAGCAGCTTAGGGGCACGGGATTACGAGCAGTACTTC. It codes for CASSLGARDYEQYF. The chain joins TRBV11-2 to TRBJ2-7; a possible D gene is TRBD2 (5 bases). The CDR3 is 14 amino acids. CDR1 and CDR2 (germline): SGHAT, FQNNGV. V lost 1 base to trimming and J lost 4 bases, with 11 bases between them.

The DNA of the CDR3 is TGTGCCAGCAGCTTAGCCTGGCGGGGGTCACCCCTCCACTTT. This gives the protein CASSLAWRGSPLHF. This sequence joins TRBV7-2 and TRBJ1-6; D possibly corresponds to TRBD1 (5 bases). Trimming removed 0 bases at V and 10 bases at J, with 10 bases between. CDR3 length: 14 residues. Germline V lookup: CDR1 SGHTA, CDR2 FQGNSA.

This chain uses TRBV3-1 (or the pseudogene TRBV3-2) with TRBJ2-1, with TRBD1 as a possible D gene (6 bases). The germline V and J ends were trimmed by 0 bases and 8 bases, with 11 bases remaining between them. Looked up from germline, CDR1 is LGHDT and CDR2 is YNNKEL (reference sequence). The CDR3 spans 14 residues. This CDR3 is CASSQDSWGHEQFF. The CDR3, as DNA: TGTGCCAGCAGCCAAGATAGTTGGGGGCATGAGCAGTTCTTC.

The CDR3 reads CASSPSGRTYNEQFF. As DNA, the CDR3 is TGCGCCAGCAGCCCTAGCGGGAGGACCTACAATGAGCAGTTCTTC. J is TRBJ2-1 and V is TRBV5-1; 11 bases line up with TRBD2. J was trimmed by 2 bases and V by 4 bases; bases with no gene match: 2. The CDR3 spans 15 residues. The germline V gene has CDR1 SGHRS and CDR2 YFSETQ.

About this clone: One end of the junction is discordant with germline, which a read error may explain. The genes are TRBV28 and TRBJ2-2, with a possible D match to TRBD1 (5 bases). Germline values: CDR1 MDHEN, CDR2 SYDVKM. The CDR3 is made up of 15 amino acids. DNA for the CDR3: TGTGCCAGCATTTTAGGAACAGGTCGAACCGGGGAGCTGTTTTTT. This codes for CASILGTGRTGELFF. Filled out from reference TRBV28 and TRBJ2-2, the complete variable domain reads DVKVTQSSRYLVKRTGEKVFLECVQDMDHENMFWYRQDPGLGLRLIYFSYDVKMKEKGDIPEGYSVSREKKERFSLILESASTNQTSMYLCASILGTGRTGELFFGEGSRLTVL.

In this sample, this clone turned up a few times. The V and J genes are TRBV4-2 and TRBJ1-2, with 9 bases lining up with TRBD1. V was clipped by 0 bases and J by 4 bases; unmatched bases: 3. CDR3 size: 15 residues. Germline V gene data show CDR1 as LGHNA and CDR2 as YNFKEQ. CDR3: CASSQDGTGRYGYTF. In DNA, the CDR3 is TGTGCCAGCAGCCAAGATGGGACAGGGCGCTATGGCTACACCTTC.

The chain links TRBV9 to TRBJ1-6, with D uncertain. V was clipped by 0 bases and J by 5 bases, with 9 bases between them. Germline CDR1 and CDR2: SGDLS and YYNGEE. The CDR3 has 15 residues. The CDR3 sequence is CASSVERSDNSPLHF. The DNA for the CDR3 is TGTGCCAGCAGCGTAGAACGGTCCGATAATTCACCCCTCCACTTT. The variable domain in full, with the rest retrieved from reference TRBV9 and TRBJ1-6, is DSGVTQTPKHLITATGQRVTLRCSPRSGDLSVYWYQQSLDQGLQFLIQYYNGEERAKGNILERFSAQQFPDLHSELNLSSLELGDSALYFCASSVERSDNSPLHFGNGTRLTVT.

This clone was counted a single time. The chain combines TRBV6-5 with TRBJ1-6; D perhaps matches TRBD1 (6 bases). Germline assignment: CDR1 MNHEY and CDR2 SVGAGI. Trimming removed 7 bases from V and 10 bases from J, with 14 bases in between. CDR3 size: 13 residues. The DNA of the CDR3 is TGTGCCAGCAATCCAGGGGTTCAGTCACCCCTCCACTTT. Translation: CASNPGVQSPLHF.

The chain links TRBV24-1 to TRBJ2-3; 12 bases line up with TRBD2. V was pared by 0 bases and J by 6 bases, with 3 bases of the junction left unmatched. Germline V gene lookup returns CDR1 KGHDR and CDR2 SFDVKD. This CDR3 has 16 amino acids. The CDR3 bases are TGTGCCACCAGTGATTTGCGGCTAGCGGGAGGGGATACGCAGTATTTT. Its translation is CATSDLRLAGGDTQYF.

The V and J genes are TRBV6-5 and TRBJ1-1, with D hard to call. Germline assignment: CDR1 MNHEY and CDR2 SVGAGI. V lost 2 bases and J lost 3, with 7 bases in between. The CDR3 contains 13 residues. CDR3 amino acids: CASSYNPDTEAFF. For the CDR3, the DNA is TGTGCCAGCAGTTACAACCCGGACACTGAAGCTTTCTTT.

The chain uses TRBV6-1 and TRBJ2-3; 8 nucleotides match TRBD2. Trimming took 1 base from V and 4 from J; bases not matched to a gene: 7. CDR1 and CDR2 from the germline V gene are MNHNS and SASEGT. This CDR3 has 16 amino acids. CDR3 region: CASSEVGSGGADTQYF. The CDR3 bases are TGTGCCAGCAGTGAAGTAGGCAGCGGGGGAGCAGATACGCAGTATTTT.

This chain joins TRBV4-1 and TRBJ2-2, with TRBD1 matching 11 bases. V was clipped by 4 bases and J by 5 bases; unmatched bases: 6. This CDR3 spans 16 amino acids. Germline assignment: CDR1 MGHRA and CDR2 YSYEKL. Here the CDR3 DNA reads TGCGCCAGCAGCCGAGTCGGGACAGGGGGGACCGGGGAGCTGTTTTTT. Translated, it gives CASSRVGTGGTGELFF.

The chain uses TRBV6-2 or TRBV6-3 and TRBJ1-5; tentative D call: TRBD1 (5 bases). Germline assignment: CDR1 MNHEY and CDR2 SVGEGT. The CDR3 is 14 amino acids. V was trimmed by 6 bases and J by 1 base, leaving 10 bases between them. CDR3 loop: CASSFTGSNQPQHF. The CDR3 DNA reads TGTGCCAGCAGCTTTACAGGAAGCAATCAGCCCCAGCATTTT.

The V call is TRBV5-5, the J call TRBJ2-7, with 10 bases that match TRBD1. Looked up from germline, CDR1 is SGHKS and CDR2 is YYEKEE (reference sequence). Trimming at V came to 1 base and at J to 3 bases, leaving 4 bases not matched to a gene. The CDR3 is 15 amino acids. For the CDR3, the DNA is TGTGCCAGCAGCTTGAGGACAGGGGGAGGCTACGAGCAGTACTTC. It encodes CASSLRTGGGYEQYF.

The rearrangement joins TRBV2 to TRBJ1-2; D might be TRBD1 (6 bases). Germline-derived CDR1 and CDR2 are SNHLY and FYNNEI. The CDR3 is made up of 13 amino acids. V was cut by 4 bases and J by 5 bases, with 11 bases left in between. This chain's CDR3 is CASSVQGRYGYTF. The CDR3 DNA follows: TGTGCCAGCAGTGTTCAGGGGCGGTATGGCTACACCTTC.

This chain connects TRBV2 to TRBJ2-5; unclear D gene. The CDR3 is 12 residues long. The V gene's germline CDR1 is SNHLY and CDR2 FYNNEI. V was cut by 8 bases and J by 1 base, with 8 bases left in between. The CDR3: CASEQTQETQYF. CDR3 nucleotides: TGTGCCAGCGAACAGACCCAAGAGACCCAGTACTTC.

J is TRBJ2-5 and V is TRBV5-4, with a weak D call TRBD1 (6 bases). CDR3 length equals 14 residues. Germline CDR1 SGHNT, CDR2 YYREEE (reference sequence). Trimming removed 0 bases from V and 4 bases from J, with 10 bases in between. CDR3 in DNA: TGTGCCAGCAGCTTGGCTAACAGGGTAGAGACCCAGTACTTC. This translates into CASSLANRVETQYF.

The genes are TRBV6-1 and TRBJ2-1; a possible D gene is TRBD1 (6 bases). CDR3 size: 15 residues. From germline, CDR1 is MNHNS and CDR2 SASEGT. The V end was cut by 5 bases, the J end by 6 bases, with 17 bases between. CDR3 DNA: TGTGCCAGCAGTCCCCTCCGGGACATACCCAATGAGCAGTTCTTC. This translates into CASSPLRDIPNEQFF.

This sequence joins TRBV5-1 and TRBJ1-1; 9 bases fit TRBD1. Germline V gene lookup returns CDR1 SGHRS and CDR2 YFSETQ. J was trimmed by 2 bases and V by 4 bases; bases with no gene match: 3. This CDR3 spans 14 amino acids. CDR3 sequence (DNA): TGCGCCAGCAGCCCGGGACAGGGAAACACTGAAGCTTTCTTT. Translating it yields CASSPGQGNTEAFF.

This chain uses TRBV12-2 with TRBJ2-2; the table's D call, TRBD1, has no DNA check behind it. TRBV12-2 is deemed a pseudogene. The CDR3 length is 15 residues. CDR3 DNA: TGTGCAAGTCGCTCGGGACAGGGGAACACCGGGGAGCTGTTTTTT. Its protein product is CASRSGQGNTGELFF.

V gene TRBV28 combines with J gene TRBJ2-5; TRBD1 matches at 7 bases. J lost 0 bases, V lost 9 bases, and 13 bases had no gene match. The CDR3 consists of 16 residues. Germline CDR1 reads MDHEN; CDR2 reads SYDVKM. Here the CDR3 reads CASKTLGTVDQETQYF. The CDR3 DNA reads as TGTGCCAGTAAGACGTTGGGGACAGTAGACCAAGAGACCCAGTACTTC.

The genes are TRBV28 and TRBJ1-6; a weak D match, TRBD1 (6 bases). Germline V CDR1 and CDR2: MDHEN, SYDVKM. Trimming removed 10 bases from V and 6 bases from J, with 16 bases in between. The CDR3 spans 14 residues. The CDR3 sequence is CAIETGTFNSPLHF. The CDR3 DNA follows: TGTGCCATCGAAACCGGGACATTTAATTCACCCCTCCACTTT.

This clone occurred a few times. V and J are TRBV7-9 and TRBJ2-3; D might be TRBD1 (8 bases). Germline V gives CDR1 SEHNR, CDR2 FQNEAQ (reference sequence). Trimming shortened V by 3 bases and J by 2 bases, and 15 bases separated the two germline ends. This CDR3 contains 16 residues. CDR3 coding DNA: TGTGCCAGCAGCTTCGGGGGGACAGGTCCCACAGATACGCAGTATTTT. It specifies CASSFGGTGPTDTQYF.

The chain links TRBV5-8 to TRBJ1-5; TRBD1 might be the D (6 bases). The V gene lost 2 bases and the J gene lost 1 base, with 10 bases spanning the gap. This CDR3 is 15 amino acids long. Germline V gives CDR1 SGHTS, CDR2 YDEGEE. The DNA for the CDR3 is TGTGCCAGCAGCTTCAGGGGCGGGAGCAATCAGCCCCAGCATTTT. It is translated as CASSFRGGSNQPQHF.

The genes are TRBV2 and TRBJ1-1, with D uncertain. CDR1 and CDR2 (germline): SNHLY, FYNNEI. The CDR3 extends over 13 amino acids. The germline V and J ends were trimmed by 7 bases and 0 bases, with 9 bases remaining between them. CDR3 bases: TGTGCCAGCACCCGAGAGATGAACACTGAAGCTTTCTTT. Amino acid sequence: CASTREMNTEAFF.

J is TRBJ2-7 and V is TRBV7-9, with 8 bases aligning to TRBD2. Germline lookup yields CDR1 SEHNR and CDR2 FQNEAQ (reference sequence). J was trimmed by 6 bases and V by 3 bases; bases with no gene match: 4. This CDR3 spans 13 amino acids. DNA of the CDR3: TGTGCCAGCAGCTTGACTAGCGTTTCCGAGCAGTACTTC. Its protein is CASSLTSVSEQYF.

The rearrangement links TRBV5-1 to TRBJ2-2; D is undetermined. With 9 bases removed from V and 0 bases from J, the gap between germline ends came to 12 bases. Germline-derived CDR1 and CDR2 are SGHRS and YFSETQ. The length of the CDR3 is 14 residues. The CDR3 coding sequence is TGCGCCACTAGACTTCTAGCGAACACCGGGGAGCTGTTTTTT. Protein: CATRLLANTGELFF.